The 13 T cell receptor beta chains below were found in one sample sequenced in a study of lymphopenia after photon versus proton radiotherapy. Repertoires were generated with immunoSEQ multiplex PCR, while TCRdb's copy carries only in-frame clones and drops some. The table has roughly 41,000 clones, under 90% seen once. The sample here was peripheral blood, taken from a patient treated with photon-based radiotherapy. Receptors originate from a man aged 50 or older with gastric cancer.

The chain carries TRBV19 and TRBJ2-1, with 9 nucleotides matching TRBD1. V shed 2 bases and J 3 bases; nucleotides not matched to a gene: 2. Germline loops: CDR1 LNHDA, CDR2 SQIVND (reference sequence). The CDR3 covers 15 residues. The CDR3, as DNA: TGTGCCAGTAGTATAACAGGGGGCGGCTACAATGAGCAGTTCTTC. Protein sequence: CASSITGGGYNEQFF.

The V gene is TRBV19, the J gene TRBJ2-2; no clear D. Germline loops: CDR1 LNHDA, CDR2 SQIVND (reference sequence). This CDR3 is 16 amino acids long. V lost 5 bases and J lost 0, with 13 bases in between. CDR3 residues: CASSPLRVANTGELFF. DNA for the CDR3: TGTGCCAGTAGTCCTCTACGGGTTGCGAACACCGGGGAGCTGTTTTTT.

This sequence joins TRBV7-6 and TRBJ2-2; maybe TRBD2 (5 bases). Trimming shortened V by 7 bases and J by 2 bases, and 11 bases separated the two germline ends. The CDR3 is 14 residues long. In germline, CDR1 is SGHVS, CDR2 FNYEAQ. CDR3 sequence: CASTRTYNTGELFF. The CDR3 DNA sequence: TGTGCCAGCACCCGGACTTATAACACCGGGGAGCTGTTTTTT.

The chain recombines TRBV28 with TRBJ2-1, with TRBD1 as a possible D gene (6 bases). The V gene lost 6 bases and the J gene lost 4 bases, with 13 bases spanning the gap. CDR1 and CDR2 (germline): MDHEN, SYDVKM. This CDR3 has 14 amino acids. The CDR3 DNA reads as TGTGCCAGCAGCCCGATTCAGGGGTACAATGAGCAGTTCTTC. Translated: CASSPIQGYNEQFF.

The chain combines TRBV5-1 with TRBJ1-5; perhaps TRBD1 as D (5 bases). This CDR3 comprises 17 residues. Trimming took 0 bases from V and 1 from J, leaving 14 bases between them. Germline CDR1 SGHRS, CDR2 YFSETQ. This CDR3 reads CASSLDPQEGSNQPQHF. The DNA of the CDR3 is TGCGCCAGCAGCTTGGATCCACAGGAGGGGAGCAATCAGCCCCAGCATTTT.

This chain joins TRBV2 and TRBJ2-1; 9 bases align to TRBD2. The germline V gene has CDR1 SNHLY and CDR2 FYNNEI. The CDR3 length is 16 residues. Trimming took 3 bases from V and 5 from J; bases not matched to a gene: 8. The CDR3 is CASSDGRLAEHNEQFF. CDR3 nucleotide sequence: TGTGCCAGCAGTGACGGGAGACTAGCGGAACACAATGAGCAGTTCTTC.

The CDR3 here is CASSAGTGSNFAEAFF. CDR3 coding DNA: TGTGCCAGCAGTGCCGGGACAGGGTCGAATTTCGCTGAAGCTTTCTTT. J is TRBJ1-1 and V is TRBV6-6, with TRBD1 matching 9 bases. The CDR3 is made up of 16 amino acids. Germline loops: CDR1 MNHNY, CDR2 SVGAGI (reference sequence). J lost 6 bases, V lost 5 bases, and 13 bases had no gene match.

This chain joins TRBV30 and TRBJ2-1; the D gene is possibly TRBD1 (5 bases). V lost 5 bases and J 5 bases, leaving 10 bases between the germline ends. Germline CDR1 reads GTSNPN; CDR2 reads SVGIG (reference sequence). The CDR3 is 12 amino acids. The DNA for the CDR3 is TGTGCCTGGGGGGCCCAAAACAATGAGCAGTTCTTC. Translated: CAWGAQNNEQFF.

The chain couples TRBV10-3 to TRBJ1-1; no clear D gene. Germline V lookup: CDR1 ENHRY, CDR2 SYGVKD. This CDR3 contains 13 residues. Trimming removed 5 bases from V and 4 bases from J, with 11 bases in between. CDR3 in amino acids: CAISPHSSTEAFF. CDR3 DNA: TGTGCCATCAGTCCCCACAGTTCCACTGAAGCTTTCTTT.

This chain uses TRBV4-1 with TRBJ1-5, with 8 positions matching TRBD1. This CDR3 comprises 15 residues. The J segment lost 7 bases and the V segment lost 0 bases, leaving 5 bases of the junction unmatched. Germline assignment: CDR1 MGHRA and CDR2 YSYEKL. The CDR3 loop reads CASSQERGDRQPQHF. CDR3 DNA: TGCGCCAGCAGCCAAGAAAGAGGGGACAGGCAGCCCCAGCATTTT.

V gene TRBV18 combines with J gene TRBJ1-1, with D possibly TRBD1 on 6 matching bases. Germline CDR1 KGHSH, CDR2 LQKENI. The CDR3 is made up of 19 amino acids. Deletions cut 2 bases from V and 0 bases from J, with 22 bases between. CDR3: CASSPIASGLGGLNTEAFF. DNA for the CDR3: TGTGCCAGCTCACCAATCGCCTCGGGGCTGGGGGGGCTGAACACTGAAGCTTTCTTT.

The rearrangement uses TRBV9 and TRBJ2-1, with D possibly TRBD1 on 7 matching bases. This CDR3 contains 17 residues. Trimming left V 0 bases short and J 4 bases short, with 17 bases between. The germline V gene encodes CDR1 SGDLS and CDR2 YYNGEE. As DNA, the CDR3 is TGTGCCAGCAGCGTAGAATTGGGGGGACAGCAATACAATGAGCAGTTCTTC. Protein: CASSVELGGQQYNEQFF.

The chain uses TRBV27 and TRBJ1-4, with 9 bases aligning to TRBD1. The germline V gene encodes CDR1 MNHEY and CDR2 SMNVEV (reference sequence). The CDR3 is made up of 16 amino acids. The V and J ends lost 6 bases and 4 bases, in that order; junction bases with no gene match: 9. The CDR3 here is CASSRRDREFNEKLFF. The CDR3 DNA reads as TGTGCCAGCAGCCGCCGGGACAGGGAGTTTAATGAAAAACTGTTTTTT.